Below, 9 T cell receptor beta chains from the same sample are listed, as sequenced in a study of blood T cell repertoires in COVID-19. Profiled with immunoSEQ multiplex PCR; TCRdb holds only in-frame clones, not every one. Altogether fewer than 250,000 clones are present, 85% to 90% being singletons, with the ten largest covering 0.87%. Material for sequencing was PBMCs or T cells enriched from blood (not recorded which). The receptor source for this set is a man between 50 and 59 years old who had been exposed to COVID-19.

To note about this clone: This sample also contains other DNA sequences that code for the same CDR3. The chain employs TRBV5-1 and TRBJ2-3, with a weak D call TRBD1 (5 bases). The CDR3 runs 15 residues. V was trimmed by 0 bases and J by 2 bases, leaving 10 bases between them. Germline V lookup: CDR1 SGHRS, CDR2 YFSETQ. The CDR3 here is CASSLDRRSTDTQYF. The CDR3 DNA reads TGCGCCAGCAGCTTGGACAGGCGATCCACAGATACGCAGTATTTT.

This chain joins TRBV28 and TRBJ1-1; weak D call: TRBD1 (5 bases). Trimming removed 7 bases at V and 6 bases at J, with 18 bases between. CDR1 is MDHEN and CDR2 is SYDVKM in the germline V gene. The CDR3 runs to 14 residues. The CDR3 DNA reads as TGTGCCAGCACCCTGGGGGGGGTAGGGGCTGAAGCTTTCTTT. Its translation: CASTLGGVGAEAFF.

This sequence joins TRBV7-9 and TRBJ2-2; 7 bases fit TRBD2. J gave up 5 bases and V 4 bases, and 7 bases lay outside the gene matches. CDR1 is SEHNR, CDR2 FQNEAQ, per germline (reference sequence). The CDR3 contains 15 residues. CDR3 DNA: TGTGCCAGCAGCTCCAAGGGAGGGTTGACCGGGGAGCTGTTTTTT. It translates to CASSSKGGLTGELFF.

The chain joins TRBV11-3 to TRBJ1-5; D ambiguous. CDR3 length: 13 residues. V lost 1 base and J lost 7, with 8 bases in between. The germline V gene has CDR1 SGHNT and CDR2 YENEEA. The CDR3: CASSLGLRQPQHF. CDR3 DNA sequence: TGTGCCAGCAGCTTAGGTCTTCGGCAGCCCCAGCATTTT.

The table lists this clone with a few counts. The chain couples TRBV5-4 to TRBJ2-2, with 12 bases lining up with TRBD2. The V gene's germline CDR1 is SGHNT and CDR2 YYREEE (reference sequence). This CDR3 region has 19 residues. The junction had 11 bases not matched to a gene; V was cut back by 3 bases and J by 2 bases. The CDR3 sequence is CASSSGSTSGGRNTGELFF. CDR3 nucleotides: TGTGCCAGCAGCTCCGGATCGACTAGCGGGGGCCGTAACACCGGGGAGCTGTTTTTT.

Here the CDR3 DNA reads TGTGCCTGGGAGACAGGTTTCTCTGGAAACACCATATATTTT. Its protein product is CAWETGFSGNTIYF. J is TRBJ1-3 and V is TRBV30; possibly TRBD1 for D (6 bases). V lost 5 bases and J 0 bases, leaving 11 bases between the germline ends. The CDR3 has 14 residues. Germline V lookup: CDR1 GTSNPN, CDR2 SVGIG (reference sequence).

The gene calls are TRBV29-1 and TRBJ1-1, with D perhaps matching TRBD1 (6 bases). Germline CDR1 reads SQVTM; CDR2 reads ANQGSEA. The V and J ends lost 7 bases and 3 bases respectively, with 6 bases between them. The CDR3 runs 10 residues. The CDR3 here is CSAGDTEAFF. CDR3 bases: TGCAGCGCAGGGGACACTGAAGCTTTCTTT.

The genes are TRBV7-6 and TRBJ2-1; weak D call: TRBD2 (6 bases). The V gene lost 5 bases and the J gene lost 2 bases, with 13 bases spanning the gap. The germline V gene has CDR1 SGHVS and CDR2 FNYEAQ. This CDR3 region has 15 residues. CDR3 DNA: TGTGCCAGCAGCCCCCTAGCGACTGCCTACAATGAGCAGTTCTTC. Translation: CASSPLATAYNEQFF.

This chain connects TRBV11-1 to TRBJ2-1, with a tentative D call TRBD1 (5 bases). The CDR3 loop spans 15 amino acids. The germline CDR1 and CDR2 sequences are SGHAT and FQDESV (reference sequence). The V gene lost 1 base and the J gene lost 1 base, with 8 bases spanning the gap. The CDR3 nucleotides are TGTGCCAGCAGCTTAGAGGGGATATCCTACAATGAGCAGTTCTTC. Amino acids: CASSLEGISYNEQFF.